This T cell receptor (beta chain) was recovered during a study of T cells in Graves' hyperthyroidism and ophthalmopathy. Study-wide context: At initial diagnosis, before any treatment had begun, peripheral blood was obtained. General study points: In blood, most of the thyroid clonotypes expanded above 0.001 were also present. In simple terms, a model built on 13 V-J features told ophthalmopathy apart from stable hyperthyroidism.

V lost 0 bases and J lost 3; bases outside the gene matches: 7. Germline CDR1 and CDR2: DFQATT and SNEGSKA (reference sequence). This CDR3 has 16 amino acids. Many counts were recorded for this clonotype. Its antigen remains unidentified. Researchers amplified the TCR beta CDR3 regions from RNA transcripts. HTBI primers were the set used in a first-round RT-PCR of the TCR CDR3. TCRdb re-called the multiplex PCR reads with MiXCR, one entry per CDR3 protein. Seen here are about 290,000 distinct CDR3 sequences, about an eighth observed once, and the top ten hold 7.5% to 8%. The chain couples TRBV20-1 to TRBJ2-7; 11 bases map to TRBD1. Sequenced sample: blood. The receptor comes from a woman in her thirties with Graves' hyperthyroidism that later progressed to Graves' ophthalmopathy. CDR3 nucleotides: TGCAGTGCTAGAGATAGTTTTGGGACAGGGGGCTACGAGCAGTACTTC. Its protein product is CSARDSFGTGGYEQYF.